These 19 T cell receptor beta chains were sequenced from one sample in a study of cytomegalovirus exposure and HLA in healthy donors. 60 Vbeta and 13 Jbeta primers were used in PCR. The protocol was immunoSEQ multiplex PCR, while the TCRdb copy is restricted to in-frame clones and leaves out a portion. The table has 180,000 or so clones, less than 85% seen once; the top ten hold around 1.5%. Sequencing was done on a sample of PBMCs. These receptors came from a male donor in good health and CMV-seronegative.

The chain uses TRBV5-1 and TRBJ2-1; 7 bases align to TRBD2. V was pared by 7 bases and J by 1 base, with 8 bases of the junction left unmatched. The germline V gene encodes CDR1 SGHRS and CDR2 YFSETQ. The CDR3 runs 15 residues. The CDR3 nucleotides read TGCGCCAGCCGGCCCCGGGAGGCTTCCTACAATGAGCAGTTCTTC. Protein: CASRPREASYNEQFF.

The J gene is TRBJ2-7, the V gene TRBV6-5, with a possible D match to TRBD1 (6 bases). This CDR3 is built from 13 residues. The germline V gene has CDR1 MNHEY and CDR2 SVGAGI. V was trimmed by 6 bases and J by 3 bases, leaving 12 bases between them. CDR3 sequence reads: CASRRDTYYEQYF. Here the CDR3 DNA reads TGTGCCAGCAGAAGGGACACGTACTACGAGCAGTACTTC.

This clone has only a few counts. CDR3 sequence reads: CASSWDHGQYGYTF. The CDR3 bases are TGTGCCAGCAGCTGGGACCATGGACAGTATGGCTACACCTTC. This chain links TRBV7-3 with TRBJ1-2, with D perhaps TRBD1 (6 bases). V was pared by 4 bases and J by 5 bases, with 14 bases between. The CDR3 covers 14 residues. CDR1 is SGHTA, CDR2 FQGTGA, per germline.

In its sample, this clone was seen once. This chain joins TRBV28 and TRBJ1-5; no reliable D call. The length of the CDR3 is 13 residues. Per the germline V gene, CDR1 is MDHEN and CDR2 is SYDVKM. The V and J ends lost 4 bases and 6 bases respectively, with 10 bases between them. The CDR3 DNA sequence: TGTGCCAGCAGTTCTCGAGGAGGTCAGCCCCAGCATTTT. This gives the protein CASSSRGGQPQHF.

This chain uses TRBV9 with TRBJ2-3, with TRBD2 identical over 8 bases. CDR3 length: 16 amino acids. The V segment lost 0 bases and the J segment 0 bases; nucleotides outside the gene matches: 3. The germline V gene encodes CDR1 SGDLS and CDR2 YYNGEE. CDR3 residues: CASSVEAGVSTDTQYF. CDR3 nucleotides: TGTGCCAGCAGCGTAGAAGCGGGAGTGAGCACAGATACGCAGTATTTT.

The chain recombines TRBV7-7 with TRBJ2-2; 7 positions match TRBD2. V trimming: 3 bases; J trimming: 6 bases; junction bases outside the gene matches: 7. Germline V gene data show CDR1 as SSHAT and CDR2 as FNYEAQ (reference sequence). The CDR3 runs 15 residues. DNA for the CDR3: TGTGCCAGCAGCTTTGGGGAGGGGTACTCCGGGGAGCTGTTTTTT. Translation gives CASSFGEGYSGELFF.

The chain employs TRBV5-1 and TRBJ2-6, with 8 positions matching TRBD2. Germline V gives CDR1 SGHRS, CDR2 YFSETQ. The CDR3 runs to 21 residues. V lost 3 bases and J lost 0; bases outside the gene matches: 17. The CDR3 loop is CASSSPQPAGVSGSGANVLTF. In DNA form, the CDR3 reads TGCGCCAGCAGCTCGCCCCAGCCAGCGGGAGTATCTGGCTCTGGGGCCAACGTCCTGACTTTC.

This clone appeared once. The chain couples TRBV7-3 to TRBJ2-3, with 7 bases lining up with TRBD2. Germline assignment: CDR1 SGHTA and CDR2 FQGTGA. The CDR3 sequence is 15 residues long. V was pared by 1 base and J by 4 bases, with 5 bases of the junction left unmatched. CDR3 residues: CASSLSREAADTQYF. The CDR3 region has the DNA TGTGCCAGCAGCTTAAGTCGGGAGGCTGCAGATACGCAGTATTTT.

The V and J genes are TRBV25-1 and TRBJ2-7; D is perhaps TRBD1 (5 bases). The CDR3 consists of 15 residues. The V gene's germline CDR1 is MGHDK and CDR2 SYGVNS. V dropped 4 bases and J dropped 1 base, with 14 bases sitting between them. The CDR3 sequence: CASSANRITSYEQYF. The CDR3 DNA is TGTGCCAGCAGTGCCAACAGGATCACTTCCTACGAGCAGTACTTC.

The CDR3 reads CASSLVGGKNTEAFF. Written as DNA, the CDR3 is TGTGCCAGCAGCTTGGTTGGAGGCAAGAACACTGAAGCTTTCTTT. This sequence joins TRBV5-5 and TRBJ1-1, with D hard to call. Germline V lookup: CDR1 SGHKS, CDR2 YYEKEE (reference sequence). V lost 0 bases to trimming and J lost 1 base, with 10 bases between them. This CDR3 is 15 amino acids long.

J is TRBJ2-2 and V is TRBV10-3, with D maybe TRBD1 (6 bases). Germline CDR1 and CDR2: ENHRY and SYGVKD. The CDR3 runs to 17 residues. Trimming pared 2 bases from V and 4 bases from J, leaving 17 bases between. The CDR3 sequence is CAISEGGSRGGTGELFF. The CDR3 nucleotides are TGTGCCATCAGTGAGGGGGGCAGTAGGGGTGGCACCGGGGAGCTGTTTTTT.

The CDR3 nucleotides read TGTGCCAGCAGTGACTCAACCACAGGGGGCGGCTACACCTTC. It encodes CASSDSTTGGGYTF. The rearrangement links TRBV6-4 to TRBJ1-2; 9 bases agree with TRBD1. CDR3 size: 14 residues. V lost 0 bases, J lost 8 bases, and 4 bases stayed unmatched. CDR1 is MRHNA and CDR2 is SNTAGT in the germline V gene.

The V and J genes are TRBV10-3 and TRBJ2-1, with D perhaps matching TRBD2 (5 bases). Germline V lookup: CDR1 ENHRY, CDR2 SYGVKD. The CDR3 loop spans 12 amino acids. Trimming removed 7 bases from V and 3 bases from J, with 7 bases in between. CDR3 region: CAITGYYNEQFF. The CDR3 nucleotides read TGTGCCATCACGGGGTACTACAATGAGCAGTTCTTC.

This clone appeared a single time. V usage is TRBV7-3 and J usage is TRBJ2-3; 7 bases are shared with TRBD1. The ends lost 6 bases at V and 10 bases at J; junction bases unmatched: 7. CDR1 and CDR2 from the germline V gene are SGHTA and FQGTGA. The CDR3 sequence is 12 residues long. Here the CDR3 DNA reads TGTGCCAGCAGTCCTGACAGGGTAGCGCAGTATTTT. It is translated as CASSPDRVAQYF.

The V and J genes are TRBV25-1 and TRBJ2-2; 8 positions agree with TRBD2. V shed 0 bases and J 3 bases; nucleotides not matched to a gene: 9. The CDR3 length is 18 residues. Germline V gene lookup returns CDR1 MGHDK and CDR2 SYGVNS. The CDR3 nucleotides read TGTGCCAGCAGTGAATATCAAAGCGGGAGTTGGGACACCGGGGAGCTGTTTTTT. This gives the protein CASSEYQSGSWDTGELFF.

This clone was recorded a few times. The junction departs from germline at one end; a sequencing error may be responsible. The chain joins TRBV7-9 to TRBJ1-1; weak D call: TRBD1 (6 bases). CDR1 and CDR2 from the germline V gene are SEHNR and FQNEAQ (reference sequence). The CDR3 spans 12 residues. CDR3 region: CSSSLQRGGAFF. The CDR3 region has the DNA TGTTCCAGCAGCCTCCAGAGGGGGGGAGCTTTCTTT.

The chain couples TRBV4-1 to TRBJ2-7, with 7 bases aligning to TRBD1. Germline assignment: CDR1 MGHRA and CDR2 YSYEKL. This CDR3 is 14 amino acids long. The trim removed 3 bases at V and 4 bases at J, leaving 6 bases unmatched. The CDR3 region is CASSHQADRYEQYF. Here the CDR3 DNA reads TGCGCCAGCAGCCATCAGGCGGACAGGTACGAGCAGTACTTC.

CDR3 bases: TGTGCCAGTATCAGGGGGGAGACCCAGTACTTC. Protein product: CASIRGETQYF. V and J are TRBV19 and TRBJ2-5; 7 bases align to TRBD1. With V trimmed by 7 bases and J by 5 bases, 1 base remained unmatched. The germline V gene has CDR1 LNHDA and CDR2 SQIVND (reference sequence). The CDR3 contains 11 residues.

The table lists this clone with a count of one. J is TRBJ2-3 and V is TRBV5-1; the D gene is possibly TRBD1 (5 bases). V lost 4 bases and J 0 bases, leaving 15 bases between the germline ends. The CDR3 covers 16 residues. Per germline, CDR1 SGHRS and CDR2 YFSETQ. The CDR3 reads CASSRDGPGSTDTQYF. The CDR3 region has the DNA TGCGCCAGCAGCCGAGATGGGCCAGGGAGCACAGATACGCAGTATTTT.